This is a list of T cell receptor beta chains from one sample in a study of breast tumors, draining lymph nodes, adjacent tissues. TCRdb re-called the multiplex PCR reads through MiXCR, storing one row per CDR3 protein. This sample has approximately 250,000 distinct CDR3 sequences, with less than 45% found just once. Source material: axillary lymph node tissue. The receptors come from a female donor with breast cancer. Some clones in this sample may be carry-over from other donors' samples. Each CDR3 is given with its conserved first and last residue. A D gene is named only where the DNA matches it firmly. Size values are once, few and many counts, or a class for expanded clones, and some rows have none.

V	J	size	D	DNA	CDR3
TRBV19	TRBJ2-3	many	NA	TGTGCCAGTCTAAGACCGGGGTCAGATACGCAGTATTTT	CASLRPGSDTQYF
TRBV2	TRBJ1-5	NA	TRBD1	TGTGCCAGCAGCTTGGACAGGCGTAGCAATCAGCCCCAGCATTTT	CASSLDRRSNQPQHF
TRBV7-2	TRBJ1-1	NA	NA	TGTGCCAGCAGCCAAGGGGCGTCAGCCAGTCGGGGAAAGGAAGCTTTCTTT	CASSQGASASRGKEAFF
TRBV5-1	TRBJ1-4	NA	NA	TGCGCCAGCAGCTTGGACAGGAGCACAGATATCAATGAAAAACTGTTTTTT	CASSLDRSTDINEKLFF
TRBV7-9	TRBJ1-1	once	NA	TGTGCCAGCAGCGAGGGGATGACTGAAGCTTTCTTT	CASSEGMTEAFF
TRBV5-6	TRBJ2-5	many	TRBD2	TGTGCCAGCAGCCAACTAGCGGGAGGATACCAAGAGACCCAGTACTTC	CASSQLAGGYQETQYF
TRBV2	TRBJ2-3	many	TRBD1	TGTGCCAGCAGTGGAGGACAGGGGGCATCAGATACGCAGTATTTT	CASSGGQGASDTQYF
TRBV6-7	TRBJ1-5	NA	NA	TGTGCCAGCAGTCACCCCGGTAGCAATCAGCCCCAGCATTTT	CASSHPGSNQPQHF
TRBV5-1	TRBJ2-7	few	TRBD1	TGTGCCAGCAGGCACCAAACCGGGACAGGGGGCTACGAGCAGTACTTC	CASRHQTGTGGYEQYF
TRBV6-6	TRBJ2-5	many	TRBD2	TGTGCCAGCAGTTACTTCGGGGGAGGGCAATTCAGCATCCAAGAGACCCAGTACTTC	CASSYFGGGQFSIQETQYF
TRBV25-1	TRBJ1-5	NA	NA	TGTGCCAGCAGCTTAGGGGGGCGCGTAAGCAATCAGCCCCAGCATTTT	CASSLGGRVSNQPQHF
TRBV29-1	TRBJ2-7	NA	NA	TGCAGTGAAGGTGTGTACGGTTCCTACGAGCAGTACTTC	CSEGVYGSYEQYF
TRBV30	TRBJ2-7	many	NA	TGTGCCTGGGCTAGCGTCGACGAGCAGTACTTC	CAWASVDEQYF
TRBV5-1	TRBJ1-4	NA	NA	TGCGCCAGCAGCTTGACAGGCTCTGCAACTAATGAAAAACTGTTTTTT	CASSLTGSATNEKLFF